One and the same sample provided the 28 T cell receptor beta chains below, sequenced in a study of cytomegalovirus exposure and HLA in healthy donors. With 60 Vbeta and 13 Jbeta primers, the PCR was carried out. The assay was immunoSEQ multiplex PCR, and TCRdb's table has in-frame clones only and misses some. There are 130,000 to 150,000 clones in the sample; about three quarters occur only once, and under 0.8% lies in the top ten. The sequenced sample was PBMCs. The receptors shown here come from a male donor in good health and CMV-seronegative.

This chain uses TRBV2 with TRBJ2-2, with no clear D. V was clipped by 6 bases and J by 6 bases, with 8 bases between them. The CDR3 totals 12 residues. Germline values: CDR1 SNHLY, CDR2 FYNNEI. In DNA, the CDR3 is TGTGCCAGCAGGAATAGCCCCGGGGAGCTGTTTTTT. This translates into CASRNSPGELFF. Full variable domain (missing parts from reference TRBV2 and TRBJ2-2): EPEVTQTPSHQVTQMGQEVILRCVPISNHLYFYWYRQILGQKVEFLVSFYNNEISEKSEIFDDQFSVERPDGSNFTLKIRSTKLEDSAMYFCASRNSPGELFFGEGSRLTVL.

This chain connects TRBV6-5 to TRBJ1-6; 8 nucleotides align to TRBD1. The CDR3 extends over 16 amino acids. Germline CDR1 reads MNHEY; CDR2 reads SVGAGI. Losses at the gene ends were 2 bases for V and 14 bases for J; bases not matched to a gene: 14. This CDR3 is CASSYRGTGLSRALHF. In DNA, the CDR3 is TGTGCCAGCAGTTACAGGGGGACAGGCCTCTCAAGGGCCCTCCACTTT.

The chain is built from TRBV30 and TRBJ1-1; no definite D call. Germline lookup yields CDR1 GTSNPN and CDR2 SVGIG (reference sequence). Trimming left V 2 bases short and J 7 bases short, with 11 bases between. There are 12 residues in the CDR3. The CDR3: CAWSHPRGEAFF. In DNA, the CDR3 is TGTGCCTGGAGTCATCCCCGCGGTGAAGCTTTCTTT.

The chain recombines TRBV6-5 with TRBJ1-1; D perhaps matches TRBD1 (5 bases). Trimming cost V 5 bases and J 8 bases, with 12 bases left between them. The CDR3 spans 12 residues. In germline, CDR1 is MNHEY, CDR2 SVGAGI. CDR3 nucleotide sequence: TGTGCCAGCAGTCTGGGACTTTCCGAAGCTTTCTTT. Protein product: CASSLGLSEAFF.

The genes are TRBV30 and TRBJ1-3; no clear D. The CDR3 sequence is 12 residues long. Germline V CDR1 and CDR2: GTSNPN, SVGIG (reference sequence). The V end lost 4 bases, the J end lost 1 base, and 5 bases lay between the germline ends. In DNA, the CDR3 is TGTGCCTGGACGGAGTCTGGAAACACCATATATTTT. Translation: CAWTESGNTIYF.

The chain is built from TRBV6-6 and TRBJ2-7, with TRBD2 identical over 10 bases. V lost 7 bases to trimming and J lost 3 bases; unmatched junction nucleotides: 6. CDR3 size: 14 residues. Germline V lookup: CDR1 MNHNY, CDR2 SVGAGI (reference sequence). CDR3: CASTFSGGNYEQYF. As DNA, the CDR3 is TGTGCCAGCACCTTTAGCGGGGGGAACTACGAGCAGTACTTC.

The V gene is TRBV5-1, the J gene TRBJ1-2; D is ambiguous. The CDR3 extends over 13 amino acids. V lost 0 bases and J lost 12, with 15 bases in between. Germline V gene sequence: CDR1 SGHRS, CDR2 YFSETQ. As DNA, the CDR3 is TGCGCCAGCAGCTTGGGCGACACTAGCCTGAACACCTTC. Its translation is CASSLGDTSLNTF.

The V gene is TRBV29-1, the J gene TRBJ2-1, with D possibly being TRBD2 (6 bases). Germline V CDR1 and CDR2: SQVTM, ANQGSEA. V was cut by 5 bases and J by 3 bases, with 11 bases left in between. The CDR3 runs to 13 residues. CDR3: CSVRLEGYNEQFF. CDR3 nucleotide sequence: TGCAGCGTTCGGCTGGAGGGCTACAATGAGCAGTTCTTC.

This chain connects TRBV5-1 to TRBJ2-3, with 8 nucleotides matching TRBD2. CDR3 size: 14 residues. From germline, CDR1 is SGHRS and CDR2 YFSETQ. V gave up 4 bases and J gave up 5 bases; unmatched junction bases: 6. CDR3 region: CASSPGLDLDTQYF. The CDR3 nucleotides read TGCGCCAGCAGCCCGGGACTAGATCTAGATACGCAGTATTTT. The complete variable domain, with remaining parts taken from reference TRBV5-1 and TRBJ2-3, reads KAGVTQTPRYLIKTRGQQVTLSCSPISGHRSVSWYQQTPGQGLQFLFEYFSETQRNKGNFPGRFSGRQFSNSRSEMNVSTLELGDSALYLCASSPGLDLDTQYFGPGTRLTVL.

The chain joins TRBV19 to TRBJ2-7, with 9 bases identical to TRBD2. Per germline, CDR1 LNHDA and CDR2 SQIVND (reference sequence). The CDR3 is 14 residues long. Unmatched junction bases numbered 2, after V lost 3 bases and J lost 2 bases. As DNA, the CDR3 is TGTGCCAGTAGTATGTCTAGCGGGGCCTACGAGCAGTACTTC. It yields the protein CASSMSSGAYEQYF. Looking up the rest from reference TRBV19 and TRBJ2-7 gives the full variable domain: DGGITQSPKYLFRKEGQNVTLSCEQNLNHDAMYWYRQDPGQGLRLIYYSQIVNDFQKGDIAEGYSVSREKKESFPLTVTSAQKNPTAFYLCASSMSSGAYEQYFGPGTRLTVT.

The gene calls are TRBV19 and TRBJ1-1, with 7 bases lining up with TRBD1. The V gene's germline CDR1 is LNHDA and CDR2 SQIVND (reference sequence). The CDR3 is 15 amino acids. J gave up 1 base and V 5 bases, and 7 bases lay outside the gene matches. CDR3 in DNA: TGTGCCAGTAGTCCTTGGGGACAGTCGAACACTGAAGCTTTCTTT. It is translated as CASSPWGQSNTEAFF.

The chain has TRBV14 and TRBJ2-3, with TRBD2 matching 10 bases. The CDR3 spans 13 residues. Trimming cost V 4 bases and J 14 bases; bases outside gene matches: 9. CDR1 SGHDN and CDR2 FVKESK come from the germline V gene. This CDR3 is CASSLPGTSVPYF. The CDR3 DNA sequence: TGTGCCAGCAGCCTCCCCGGGACTAGCGTCCCGTATTTT.

This clone occurred once. One junction end disagrees with the germline gene, perhaps due to a read error. V usage is TRBV7-9 and J usage is TRBJ2-7, with 7 bases aligning to TRBD2. CDR1 is SEHNR, CDR2 FQNEAQ, per germline (reference sequence). The CDR3 extends over 15 amino acids. The DNA for the CDR3 is TGTTCCAGCAGCTTAAATCCTAGCGGCACCTACGAGCAGTACTTC. Translating it yields CSSSLNPSGTYEQYF.

This rearrangement joins TRBV7-2 to TRBJ2-7; a weak D match, TRBD1 (6 bases). V lost 6 bases and J 3 bases, leaving 15 bases between the germline ends. The CDR3 consists of 14 residues. Germline V gene data show CDR1 as SGHTA and CDR2 as FQGNSA. This CDR3 reads CASSLQGPLYEQYF. As DNA, the CDR3 is TGTGCCAGCAGTCTTCAGGGGCCCCTCTACGAGCAGTACTTC.

The rearrangement uses TRBV5-6 and TRBJ2-7, with D maybe TRBD1 (6 bases). Trimming removed 4 bases from V and 0 bases from J, with 20 bases in between. Looked up from germline, CDR1 is SGHDT and CDR2 is YYEEEE. This CDR3 comprises 17 residues. The CDR3 coding sequence is TGTGCCAGCAGCCCTCTCCCAGAAGGGGGAAGCTCCTACGAGCAGTACTTC. Amino acids: CASSPLPEGGSSYEQYF.

The chain carries TRBV6-4 and TRBJ1-2, with 7 positions matching TRBD1. The length of the CDR3 is 12 residues. Germline V gene data show CDR1 as MRHNA and CDR2 as SNTAGT. With 6 bases clipped from V and 11 bases from J, the junction kept 9 bases outside the gene matches. CDR3 amino acids: CASSDRDSGYTF. CDR3 nucleotides: TGTGCCAGCAGCGACCGGGACAGCGGTTACACCTTC.

The rearrangement joins TRBV2 to TRBJ2-3, with D possibly being TRBD2 (5 bases). This CDR3 comprises 14 residues. Germline V lookup: CDR1 SNHLY, CDR2 FYNNEI. Trimming cost V 7 bases and J 6 bases, with 17 bases left between them. CDR3 loop: CASIPPGNPDTQYF. The CDR3 bases are TGTGCCAGCATCCCACCCGGGAACCCCGATACGCAGTATTTT.

The chain recombines TRBV9 with TRBJ2-7; 7 nucleotides match TRBD2. In germline, CDR1 is SGDLS, CDR2 YYNGEE. This CDR3 is built from 15 residues. The J segment lost 2 bases and the V segment lost 1 base, leaving 6 bases of the junction unmatched. The chain's CDR3 is CASSVSGTTTYEQYF. The CDR3 DNA is TGTGCCAGCAGCGTAAGTGGGACTACTACCTACGAGCAGTACTTC. Together with reference TRBV9 and TRBJ2-7, the CDR3 gives the full variable domain: DSGVTQTPKHLITATGQRVTLRCSPRSGDLSVYWYQQSLDQGLQFLIQYYNGEERAKGNILERFSAQQFPDLHSELNLSSLELGDSALYFCASSVSGTTTYEQYFGPGTRLTVT.

This clone was detected only a few times. The V gene is TRBV5-4, the J gene TRBJ2-1; TRBD2 agrees at 9 bases. The CDR3 sequence is 15 residues long. Germline V CDR1 and CDR2: SGHNT, YYREEE (reference sequence). V dropped 4 bases and J dropped 7; count of bases not matched to a gene: 9. In DNA, the CDR3 is TGTGCCAGCAGCCCGAAGCGGGAGGTGGGTAATGAGCAGTTCTTC. Protein sequence: CASSPKREVGNEQFF.

The chain uses TRBV5-1 and TRBJ2-2; a weak D match, TRBD2 (5 bases). V lost 4 bases and J lost 7, with 17 bases in between. Per the germline V gene, CDR1 is SGHRS and CDR2 is YFSETQ. The CDR3 covers 15 residues. CDR3 coding DNA: TGCGCCAGCAGCCCGGGCCCCCTCGGAGGCGGGGAGCTGTTTTTT. This codes for CASSPGPLGGGELFF.

This rearrangement joins TRBV28 to TRBJ2-7; TRBD2 matches 11 bases. The trim removed 8 bases at V and 2 bases at J, leaving 2 bases unmatched. The CDR3 runs 13 residues. Germline lookup yields CDR1 MDHEN and CDR2 SYDVKM. The CDR3 nucleotides read TGTGCCAGCGGGGGACTAGCGGCCTACGAGCAGTACTTC. Its protein is CASGGLAAYEQYF.

The J gene is TRBJ2-1, the V gene TRBV7-2, with D possibly being TRBD2 (5 bases). Per the germline V gene, CDR1 is SGHTA and CDR2 is FQGNSA. Trimming left V 0 bases short and J 2 bases short, with 5 bases between. This CDR3 has 14 amino acids. Here the CDR3 reads CASSLAGAYNEQFF. The DNA for the CDR3 is TGTGCCAGCAGCTTAGCGGGAGCCTACAATGAGCAGTTCTTC.

The rearrangement links TRBV7-3 to TRBJ2-5; 9 nucleotides line up with TRBD2. J was trimmed by 4 bases and V by 0 bases; bases with no gene match: 9. The CDR3 contains 17 residues. CDR1 and CDR2 (germline): SGHTA, FQGTGA. For the CDR3, the DNA is TGTGCCAGCAGCTTAACGGGCGGGGGGGCCCGGGGAGAGACCCAGTACTTC. Its protein is CASSLTGGGARGETQYF.

Note on this clone: A read error is likely, as this CDR3 ends without the conserved phenylalanine or tryptophan. The chain links TRBV5-6 to TRBJ1-1, with a possible D match to TRBD1 (6 bases). Germline V gene data show CDR1 as SGHDT and CDR2 as YYEEEE. This CDR3 has 16 amino acids. V lost 4 bases, J lost 0 bases, and 16 bases lay in between. The chain's CDR3 is CASSPTRTDMNTEAFL. The CDR3 region has the DNA TGTGCCAGCAGCCCTACTAGGACAGACATGAACACTGAAGCTTTCTTG.

The rearrangement uses TRBV5-1 and TRBJ2-3; 7 bases line up with TRBD2. In germline, CDR1 is SGHRS, CDR2 YFSETQ. Trimming cost V 0 bases and J 6 bases; bases outside gene matches: 10. This CDR3 spans 16 amino acids. The CDR3: CASSLEAAGRGDTQYF. CDR3 DNA sequence: TGCGCCAGCAGCTTGGAGGCAGCGGGGCGGGGGGATACGCAGTATTTT.

The chain couples TRBV5-1 to TRBJ2-7, with TRBD1 identical over 10 bases. CDR1 is SGHRS and CDR2 is YFSETQ in the germline V gene. Unmatched junction bases numbered 3, after V lost 0 bases and J lost 6 bases. The CDR3 spans 14 residues. CDR3 residues: CASSLGDRGREQYF. The CDR3 DNA reads as TGCGCCAGCAGCTTGGGGGACAGGGGTCGCGAGCAGTACTTC. The variable domain in full, with the rest retrieved from reference TRBV5-1 and TRBJ2-7, is KAGVTQTPRYLIKTRGQQVTLSCSPISGHRSVSWYQQTPGQGLQFLFEYFSETQRNKGNFPGRFSGRQFSNSRSEMNVSTLELGDSALYLCASSLGDRGREQYFGPGTRLTVT.

The J gene is TRBJ2-3, the V gene TRBV5-1; 11 bases match TRBD2. The CDR3 is made up of 17 amino acids. Per germline, CDR1 SGHRS and CDR2 YFSETQ. The V and J ends lost 4 bases and 4 bases, in that order; junction bases with no gene match: 11. This chain's CDR3 is CASSAALAGGPPDTQYF. The CDR3 DNA sequence: TGCGCCAGCAGCGCGGCGTTAGCGGGAGGGCCCCCAGATACGCAGTATTTT.

This clone has a single count. V gene TRBV7-8 combines with J gene TRBJ1-2, with 8 bases lining up with TRBD1. The CDR3 contains 15 residues. Germline CDR1 reads SGHVS; CDR2 reads FQNEAQ. V dropped 0 bases and J dropped 5; count of bases not matched to a gene: 5. The chain's CDR3 is CASSLARDRLYGYTF. DNA for the CDR3: TGTGCCAGCAGCTTAGCCCGGGACAGGTTGTATGGCTACACCTTC.